The 10 T cell receptor beta chains reported below all come from one sample, sequenced in a study of cytomegalovirus exposure and HLA in healthy donors. Only in-frame clones appear in the TCRdb table, and some are missing; sequencing was by immunoSEQ multiplex PCR. The table records about 72,000 clones, around 94% of them present only once. Source material: PBMCs. The source of these receptors is a woman under 30 in good health and CMV-seropositive.

This chain uses TRBV10-2 with TRBJ2-3; 12 bases map to TRBD2. Looked up from germline, CDR1 is WSHSY and CDR2 is SAAADI. The CDR3 contains 16 residues. V was pared by 8 bases and J by 2 bases, with 8 bases of the junction left unmatched. The chain's CDR3 is CASGSSGGVVTDTQYF. Written as DNA, the CDR3 is TGCGCCAGCGGCTCTAGCGGGGGGGTAGTCACAGATACGCAGTATTTT.

The V call is TRBV5-1, the J call TRBJ1-2; 7 bases line up with TRBD1. From germline, CDR1 is SGHRS and CDR2 YFSETQ. The CDR3 contains 15 residues. Trimming took 3 bases from V and 1 from J; bases not matched to a gene: 6. CDR3 in amino acids: CASSWTGPYNYGYTF. The CDR3 nucleotides read TGCGCCAGCAGCTGGACAGGACCTTATAACTATGGCTACACCTTC.

This rearrangement joins TRBV21-1 to TRBJ1-5; the table's D call, TRBD1, was not checked against the DNA. TRBV21-1 is reported as a pseudogene. The CDR3 sequence is 23 residues long. The CDR3 nucleotides are TGTGCCAGCAGCAAAATAAGGCAGAAGGCTGGGACAGGGGGCAATCATAGCAATCAGCCCCAGCATTTT. Translation: CASSKIRQKAGTGGNHSNQPQHF.

On this clone: The DNA is left out, because the CDR3 cannot be placed on it with certainty; the CDR3 is given as TCRdb lists it. The chain carries TRBV10-2 and TRBJ1-5; the DNA was not compared with TRBD1, the D call given in the table. Counting both end residues, the CDR3 totals 14 amino acids. Looked up from germline, CDR1 is WSHSY and CDR2 is SAAADI. The chain's CDR3 is CASSRDILAQPQHF.

The V gene is TRBV20-1, the J gene TRBJ1-1; 8 bases agree with TRBD1. With V trimmed by 5 bases and J by 10 bases, 6 bases remained unmatched. This CDR3 contains 11 residues. Germline CDR1 and CDR2: DFQATT and SNEGSKA (reference sequence). Here the CDR3 DNA reads TGCAGTGCTGACAGGGGATCCCGAGCTTTCTTT. It translates to CSADRGSRAFF.

This clone was seen a handful of times. The genes are TRBV14 and TRBJ2-5, with 14 bases fitting TRBD2. Germline values: CDR1 SGHDN, CDR2 FVKESK. Unmatched junction bases numbered 5, after V lost 4 bases and J lost 4 bases. CDR3 size: 16 residues. CDR3 sequence reads: CASSRLAGGPTETQYF. CDR3 in DNA: TGTGCCAGCAGCCGACTAGCGGGGGGGCCGACAGAGACCCAGTACTTC.

This chain joins TRBV5-4 and TRBJ2-1; TRBD2 matches 10 bases. From germline, CDR1 is SGHNT and CDR2 YYREEE (reference sequence). Unmatched junction bases numbered 13, after V lost 4 bases and J lost 9 bases. The CDR3 contains 16 residues. In nucleotides, the CDR3 is TGTGCCAGCAGCCCAAAGGAGAGCGGGGGGGCAAGTGAGCAGTTCTTC. Its protein product is CASSPKESGGASEQFF.

This chain connects TRBV4-3 to TRBJ1-4; 7 bases line up with TRBD1. This CDR3 contains 15 residues. V was pared by 4 bases and J by 4 bases, with 6 bases of the junction left unmatched. Germline assignment: CDR1 LGHNA and CDR2 YSLEER. CDR3 protein: CASSPGTANNEKLFF. The CDR3, as DNA: TGCGCCAGCAGCCCCGGGACAGCCAATAATGAAAAACTGTTTTTT.

The DNA for the CDR3 is TGCGCCAGCAGCTTGGATGGGACTAGCTTCGATGAGCAGTTCTTC. Its protein is CASSLDGTSFDEQFF. The J gene is TRBJ2-1, the V gene TRBV5-1, with 9 bases that match TRBD2. This CDR3 has 15 residues. Unmatched junction bases numbered 6, after V lost 0 bases and J lost 8 bases. Germline assignment: CDR1 SGHRS and CDR2 YFSETQ.

The V and J genes are TRBV7-9 and TRBJ2-7; D unresolved. Trimming pared 2 bases from V and 0 bases from J, leaving 5 bases between. Germline CDR1 and CDR2: SEHNR and FQNEAQ (reference sequence). The CDR3 is 13 residues long. The CDR3 bases are TGTGCCAGCAGCTTACAGATCTCCTACGAGCAGTACTTC. Protein sequence: CASSLQISYEQYF.